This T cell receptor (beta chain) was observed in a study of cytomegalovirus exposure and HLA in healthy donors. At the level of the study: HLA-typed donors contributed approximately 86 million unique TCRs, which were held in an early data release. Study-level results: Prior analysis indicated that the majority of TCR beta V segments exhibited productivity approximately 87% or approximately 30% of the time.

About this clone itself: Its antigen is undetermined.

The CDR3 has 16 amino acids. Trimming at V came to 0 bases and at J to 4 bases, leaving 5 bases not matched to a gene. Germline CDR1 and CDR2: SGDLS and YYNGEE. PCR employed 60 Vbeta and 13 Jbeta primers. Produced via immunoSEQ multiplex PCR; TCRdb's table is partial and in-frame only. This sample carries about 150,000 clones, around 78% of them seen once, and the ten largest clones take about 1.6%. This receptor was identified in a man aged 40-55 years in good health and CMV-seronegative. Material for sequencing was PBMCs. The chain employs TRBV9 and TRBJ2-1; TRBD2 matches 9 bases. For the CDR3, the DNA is TGTGCCAGCAGCGTAGTCTCTAGCGGGGCTTACAATGAGCAGTTCTTC. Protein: CASSVVSSGAYNEQFF. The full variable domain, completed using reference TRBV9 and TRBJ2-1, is DSGVTQTPKHLITATGQRVTLRCSPRSGDLSVYWYQQSLDQGLQFLIQYYNGEERAKGNILERFSAQQFPDLHSELNLSSLELGDSALYFCASSVVSSGAYNEQFFGPGTRLTVL.